This T cell receptor beta chain was retrieved from a study of molecular identifiers for immune sequencing clone quantification. Whole-study context: RNA from around 20,000 or 100,000 naive CD8 cells was split five ways in replicates, with four sequenced. General observations from the study: Identical TCR molecules can share a barcode, and this sharing could underestimate highly expanded clone sizes. Clones above 20 RNA copies contained over 98% of effector molecules and under 1% of naive molecules.

Preparation methods for the bulk TCR libraries were those previously described, with listed TCR primers. TCRdb reanalysed the PCR reads using MiXCR and keeps one entry per CDR3 protein. The sample carries 10,000 to 12,000 distinct CDR3 sequences, about a fifth recorded once. By its share, this clonotype is medium-sized. Its target is not known. Trimming removed 5 bases at V and 2 bases at J, with 13 bases between. Germline V lookup: CDR1 MNHEY, CDR2 SVGEGT. The CDR3 is 14 residues long. This TCR was recovered from a human donor in good health. Some libraries in this study had Jurkat cell RNA spiked in. The rearrangement links TRBV6-2 or TRBV6-3 to TRBJ2-7; D is possibly TRBD2 (5 bases). The specimen was naive CD8+ T cells from blood, with Jurkat cell RNA spiked in. As to subset: FACS-sorted CD8+CD4-CCR7+CD45RA+ naive T cells. The CDR3, as DNA: TGTGCCAGCAGTCCGGCGGGCAGCGCCTACGAGCAGTACTTC. Translation: CASSPAGSAYEQYF.